The 31 T cell receptor beta chains below all came from one sample that was sequenced in a study of patients and donors after allogeneic stem cell transplantation. MiXCR was run by TCRdb on the RT-PCR reads, yielding one entry per CDR3 protein. Of hundreds of thousands of distinct CDR3 sequences listed, 16% were seen once; the top ten hold 6.5% to 7.5%. Input material: blood, either unsorted or a sorted T cell fraction (not recorded which). All receptors derive from a human donor who was either an allogeneic HSCT recipient or a stem cell or donor lymphocyte infusion donor (not recorded which). It is not recorded whose cells these are; they may come from a transplant donor.

This clonotype was found many times. The J gene is TRBJ1-4, the V gene TRBV13, with a tentative D call TRBD1 (5 bases). The CDR3 is 14 residues long. Trimming removed 7 bases at V and 5 bases at J, with 14 bases between. Germline V CDR1 and CDR2: PRHDT, FYEKMQ (reference sequence). CDR3 DNA sequence: TGTGCCAGCACCCGGGACGGGAGAAATGAAAAACTGTTTTTT. The encoded protein is CASTRDGRNEKLFF.

The rearrangement links TRBV7-3 to TRBJ2-7, with 10 bases identical to TRBD2. V lost 4 bases to trimming and J lost 7 bases; unmatched junction nucleotides: 13. The CDR3 spans 16 residues. Per the germline V gene, CDR1 is SGHTA and CDR2 is FQGTGA. DNA for the CDR3: TGTGCCAGCAGCTCCCGGTCTCTAGCGGGAGTGGGGGAGCAGTACTTC. This translates into CASSSRSLAGVGEQYF.

This clonotype was observed a few times. The chain combines TRBV5-6 with TRBJ2-5; D perhaps matches TRBD2 (5 bases). This CDR3 is built from 14 residues. V lost 2 bases and J 7 bases, leaving 15 bases between the germline ends. From germline, CDR1 is SGHDT and CDR2 YYEEEE. The CDR3 region is CASSFGEGPGTQYF. The CDR3 DNA follows: TGTGCCAGCAGCTTCGGAGAGGGCCCCGGGACCCAGTACTTC.

Ten or more counts support this clonotype. The genes are TRBV7-3 and TRBJ1-1; D ambiguous. Germline assignment: CDR1 SGHTA and CDR2 FQGTGA. The V end lost 2 bases, the J end lost 4 bases, and 11 bases lay between the germline ends. The CDR3 is made up of 14 amino acids. CDR3 residues: CASSLGEAGTEAFF. The CDR3 DNA sequence: TGTGCCAGCAGCTTAGGTGAGGCGGGCACTGAAGCTTTCTTT. Full variable domain (missing parts from reference TRBV7-3 and TRBJ1-1): GAGVSQTPSNKVTEKGKYVELRCDPISGHTALYWYRQSLGQGPEFLIYFQGTGAADDSGLPNDRFFAVRPEGSVSTLKIQRTERGDSAVYLCASSLGEAGTEAFFGQGTRLTVV.

This clonotype showed up just a few times. The chain uses TRBV18 and TRBJ1-2, with 7 bases identical to TRBD1. With V trimmed by 3 bases and J by 5 bases, 3 bases remained unmatched. CDR1 KGHSH and CDR2 LQKENI come from the germline V gene. The length of the CDR3 is 13 residues. The CDR3 region has the DNA TGTGCCAGCTCACCTGGGACAGAATATGGCTACACCTTC. Translated: CASSPGTEYGYTF.

Of note for this clonotype: The junction departs from the called germline gene at one end, perhaps through a read error. V usage is TRBV3-1 and J usage is TRBJ2-5, with 8 bases fitting TRBD2. From germline, CDR1 is LGHDT and CDR2 YNNKEL (reference sequence). This CDR3 region has 12 residues. The CDR3 region has the DNA TGTGCCAGCAGCTCCCTAGGACTAGCTTTGCACTTC. Translation: CASSSLGLALHF.

The V and J genes are TRBV25-1 and TRBJ2-7; 7 bases are a match to TRBD2. The CDR3 sequence is 14 residues long. J gave up 7 bases and V 3 bases, and 9 bases lay outside the gene matches. Germline CDR1 reads MGHDK; CDR2 reads SYGVNS. The CDR3 spells CASSELGGKEEQYF. CDR3 coding DNA: TGTGCCAGCAGTGAGCTCGGGGGGAAGGAGGAGCAGTACTTC.

This chain uses TRBV9 with TRBJ2-3, with D perhaps matching TRBD1 (5 bases). Trimming pared 4 bases from V and 8 bases from J, leaving 20 bases between. This CDR3 spans 15 amino acids. CDR1 and CDR2 (germline): SGDLS, YYNGEE. CDR3 in DNA: TGTGCCAGCAGCTCCCTGACAGAACCCTCAGGTACGCAGTATTTT. Translated, it gives CASSSLTEPSGTQYF. Variable domain in full (rest from reference TRBV9 and TRBJ2-3): DSGVTQTPKHLITATGQRVTLRCSPRSGDLSVYWYQQSLDQGLQFLIQYYNGEERAKGNILERFSAQQFPDLHSELNLSSLELGDSALYFCASSSLTEPSGTQYFGPGTRLTVL.

This clonotype appeared a few times. V is TRBV20-1 and J is TRBJ2-1, with 9 bases aligning to TRBD2. V lost 5 bases, J lost 3 bases, and 8 bases stayed unmatched. Germline CDR1 DFQATT, CDR2 SNEGSKA (reference sequence). The CDR3 totals 15 residues. The CDR3 here is CSAAPQRGDYNEQFF. The CDR3 DNA is TGCAGTGCTGCCCCCCAGCGGGGGGACTACAATGAGCAGTTCTTC.

The rearrangement joins TRBV7-2 to TRBJ2-1; 7 bases map to TRBD2. The length of the CDR3 is 14 residues. Germline V gene sequence: CDR1 SGHTA, CDR2 FQGNSA. The V gene end was trimmed by 5 bases and the J gene end by 10 bases; junction bases not matched to a gene: 11. The CDR3 DNA is TGTGCCAGCAGCGGGACGTTGGGGGGGAGGGAGCAGTTCTTC. This codes for CASSGTLGGREQFF.

The chain employs TRBV11-3 and TRBJ2-7; 11 bases match TRBD2. Germline V gene lookup returns CDR1 SGHNT and CDR2 YENEEA. The CDR3 runs to 15 residues. V was clipped by 5 bases and J by 4 bases; unmatched bases: 7. CDR3 DNA: TGTGCCAGCAGCCTCCGACTAGCGGGATCGTACGAGCAGTACTTC. Translating it yields CASSLRLAGSYEQYF.

This clonotype was detected a few times. This rearrangement joins TRBV28 to TRBJ1-4, with D hard to call. The CDR3 covers 13 residues. The V and J ends lost 7 bases and 10 bases respectively, with 16 bases between them. CDR1 and CDR2 from the germline V gene are MDHEN and SYDVKM. This chain's CDR3 is CASNRQRLGKLFF. CDR3 coding DNA: TGTGCCAGCAATAGGCAGCGCCTCGGAAAACTGTTTTTT.

The chain is built from TRBV10-3 and TRBJ1-3; a weak D match, TRBD1 (5 bases). V lost 6 bases and J lost 0, with 12 bases in between. Germline CDR1 reads ENHRY; CDR2 reads SYGVKD. The CDR3 is 15 amino acids. The CDR3 protein is CAISPKQVSGNTIYF. The CDR3 bases are TGTGCCATCAGCCCGAAACAGGTCTCTGGAAACACCATATATTTT.

This clonotype was detected only a few times. This CDR3 is CASSEIAGGRYNEQFF. The CDR3 DNA sequence: TGTGCCAGCAGTGAAATAGCGGGGGGCCGTTACAATGAGCAGTTCTTC. J is TRBJ2-1 and V is TRBV6-4; 10 bases agree with TRBD2. Germline assignment: CDR1 MRHNA and CDR2 SNTAGT. The J segment lost 4 bases and the V segment lost 3 bases, leaving 6 bases of the junction unmatched. This CDR3 has 16 amino acids.

In its sample, this clonotype was seen many times. The rearrangement uses TRBV20-1 and TRBJ1-2; D possibly corresponds to TRBD1 (5 bases). V lost 5 bases to trimming and J lost 8 bases, with 15 bases between them. Germline V gives CDR1 DFQATT, CDR2 SNEGSKA (reference sequence). The CDR3 loop spans 12 amino acids. CDR3 DNA sequence: TGCAGTGCTTGGCAGGGAAGGGGAGGCTACACCTTC. Amino acid sequence: CSAWQGRGGYTF.

The chain has TRBV20-1 and TRBJ1-3; D is unresolved. Trimming stripped 2 bases from V and 0 bases from J, with 8 bases between. From germline, CDR1 is DFQATT and CDR2 SNEGSKA (reference sequence). The CDR3 extends over 14 amino acids. This CDR3 reads CSARRGNSGNTIYF. The CDR3 bases are TGCAGTGCTAGACGAGGCAACTCTGGAAACACCATATATTTT.

The genes are TRBV6-5 and TRBJ1-1; no firm D call. From germline, CDR1 is MNHEY and CDR2 SVGAGI. The CDR3 has 13 amino acids. Trimming cost V 0 bases and J 1 base, with 3 bases left between them. CDR3 amino acids: CASSYSTNTEAFF. In nucleotides, the CDR3 is TGTGCCAGCAGTTACTCGACGAACACTGAAGCTTTCTTT.

This clonotype was counted a few times. This sequence joins TRBV20-1 and TRBJ2-5; 7 bases are shared with TRBD1. V shed 0 bases, J shed 5 bases, and the junction held 9 bases outside the gene matches. The germline V gene encodes CDR1 DFQATT and CDR2 SNEGSKA (reference sequence). CDR3 size: 15 residues. The CDR3 is CSARDPQGVIETQYF. CDR3 coding DNA: TGCAGTGCTAGAGATCCGCAGGGGGTAATCGAGACCCAGTACTTC.

The chain couples TRBV5-1 to TRBJ2-5; TRBD2 matches at 7 bases. Germline V gene data show CDR1 as SGHRS and CDR2 as YFSETQ. The CDR3 contains 14 residues. V gave up 5 bases and J gave up 3 bases; unmatched junction bases: 7. The CDR3 DNA sequence: TGCGCCAGCAGACCGGGTCGGGGGGAAGAGACCCAGTACTTC. As protein: CASRPGRGEETQYF.

The V and J genes are TRBV11-2 and TRBJ2-5; no reliable D call. Germline CDR1 is SGHAT and CDR2 is FQNNGV. Trimming took 1 base from V and 2 from J, leaving 8 bases between them. This CDR3 region has 14 residues. CDR3 in amino acids: CASSLGLLQETQYF. The DNA for the CDR3 is TGTGCCAGCAGCTTAGGGCTTTTGCAAGAGACCCAGTACTTC.

The gene calls are TRBV2 and TRBJ2-2; D call uncertain. Trimming took off 2 bases at V and 1 base at J, with 8 bases between the two ends. The CDR3 extends over 15 amino acids. Germline V gene lookup returns CDR1 SNHLY and CDR2 FYNNEI. The CDR3 here is CASSERLMNTGELFF. In DNA, the CDR3 is TGTGCCAGCAGTGAAAGACTTATGAACACCGGGGAGCTGTTTTTT.

This chain joins TRBV24-1 and TRBJ1-2; 10 nucleotides line up with TRBD1. V was clipped by 2 bases and J by 8 bases; unmatched bases: 7. The CDR3 is 15 residues long. CDR1 KGHDR and CDR2 SFDVKD come from the germline V gene. The CDR3 bases are TGTGCCACCAGTGATTCGGGGACAGGGGTCTACGGCTACACCTTC. It yields the protein CATSDSGTGVYGYTF.

The chain joins TRBV2 to TRBJ1-1; D not certain. This CDR3 spans 11 amino acids. The V and J ends lost 3 bases and 11 bases respectively, with 10 bases between them. CDR1 is SNHLY, CDR2 FYNNEI, per germline. The CDR3 DNA follows: TGTGCCAGCAGTGATGAGGTGGCGGCTTTCTTT. Its protein product is CASSDEVAAFF. Based on the CDR3 plus reference TRBV2 and TRBJ1-1, the full variable domain is EPEVTQTPSHQVTQMGQEVILRCVPISNHLYFYWYRQILGQKVEFLVSFYNNEISEKSEIFDDQFSVERPDGSNFTLKIRSTKLEDSAMYFCASSDEVAAFFGQGTRLTVV.

This clonotype was picked up a small number of times. The chain is built from TRBV27 and TRBJ1-2, with 7 bases lining up with TRBD1. Per germline, CDR1 MNHEY and CDR2 SMNVEV (reference sequence). After removal of 6 bases from V and 3 bases from J, the junction contained 10 bases not matched to a gene. The CDR3 sequence is 15 residues long. DNA for the CDR3: TGTGCCAGCAGATCGACAGGGCGAGGTGACTATGGCTACACCTTC. This gives the protein CASRSTGRGDYGYTF.

This clonotype was seen more than once but under ten times. The chain couples TRBV12-3 or TRBV12-4 to TRBJ2-2, with 13 bases that match TRBD2. This CDR3 has 16 amino acids. Trimming cost V 2 bases and J 9 bases; bases outside gene matches: 6. The CDR3 is CASSLRLAGGSRELFF. CDR3 nucleotide sequence: TGTGCCAGCAGTTTAAGACTAGCGGGAGGATCCAGGGAGCTGTTTTTT.

With respect to this clonotype: Mismatch with germline at one junction end may stem from a read error. This sequence joins TRBV11-2 and TRBJ2-1, with 14 bases that match TRBD2. CDR3 length equals 18 residues. The germline V gene has CDR1 SGHAT and CDR2 FQNNGV. The CDR3: CAGSEGLAGGYAYNEQFF. As DNA, the CDR3 is TGTGCCGGCAGCGAAGGACTAGCGGGGGGTTACGCCTACAATGAGCAGTTCTTC.

The rearrangement joins TRBV12-5 to TRBJ1-5; TRBD1 aligns across 11 bases. The CDR3 runs 15 residues. J was trimmed by 7 bases and V by 5 bases; bases with no gene match: 7. CDR1 LGHNT and CDR2 FRNRAP come from the germline V gene. CDR3 in DNA: TGTGCTAGTGGTATCCGGACAGGGGGCTGGCAGCCCCAGCATTTT. This codes for CASGIRTGGWQPQHF.

The V call is TRBV5-1, the J call TRBJ1-4; 7 nucleotides agree with TRBD1. The V and J ends lost 4 bases and 7 bases, in that order; junction bases with no gene match: 10. The CDR3 has 15 amino acids. Germline values: CDR1 SGHRS, CDR2 YFSETQ. Here the CDR3 DNA reads TGCGCCAGCAGCGCAGGGGGTGGACTAAGTGAAAAACTGTTTTTT. Encoded protein: CASSAGGGLSEKLFF.

The gene calls are TRBV20-1 and TRBJ2-7; 10 nucleotides match TRBD2. Germline V CDR1 and CDR2: DFQATT, SNEGSKA (reference sequence). The CDR3 runs to 16 residues. With V trimmed by 1 base and J by 3 bases, 9 bases remained unmatched. CDR3 nucleotide sequence: TGCAGTGCTAGAGCCCAGTGGCTAGCGGGGGACTACGAGCAGTACTTC. Residues: CSARAQWLAGDYEQYF.

This clonotype was detected only a few times. CDR3 protein: CASSSGQGGNTEAFF. The CDR3 bases are TGCGCCAGCAGCAGTGGACAGGGAGGGAACACTGAAGCTTTCTTT. The rearrangement joins TRBV5-1 to TRBJ1-1; TRBD1 agrees at 8 bases. The germline V gene has CDR1 SGHRS and CDR2 YFSETQ. V was pared by 4 bases and J by 1 base, with 6 bases of the junction left unmatched. The CDR3 is 15 amino acids.

This clonotype was counted at least ten times. The genes are TRBV4-3 and TRBJ2-7, with D hard to call. The CDR3 extends over 13 amino acids. With 3 bases removed from V and 3 bases from J, the gap between germline ends came to 9 bases. Germline V gene lookup returns CDR1 LGHNA and CDR2 YSLEER. Here the CDR3 reads CASSHEANYEQYF. As DNA, the CDR3 is TGCGCCAGCAGCCATGAGGCCAACTACGAGCAGTACTTC.